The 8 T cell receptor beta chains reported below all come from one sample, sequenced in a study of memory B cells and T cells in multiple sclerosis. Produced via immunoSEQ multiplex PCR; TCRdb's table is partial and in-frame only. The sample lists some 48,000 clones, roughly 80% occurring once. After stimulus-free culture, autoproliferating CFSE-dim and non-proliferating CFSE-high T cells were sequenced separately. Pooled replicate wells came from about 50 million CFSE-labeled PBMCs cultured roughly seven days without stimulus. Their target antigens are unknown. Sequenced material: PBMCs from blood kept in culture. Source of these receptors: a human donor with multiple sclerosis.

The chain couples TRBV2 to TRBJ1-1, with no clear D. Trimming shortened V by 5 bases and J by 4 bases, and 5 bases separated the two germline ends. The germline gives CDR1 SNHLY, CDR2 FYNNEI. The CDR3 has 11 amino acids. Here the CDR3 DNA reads TGTGCCAGCAGTCCAGGCACTGAAGCTTTCTTT. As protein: CASSPGTEAFF. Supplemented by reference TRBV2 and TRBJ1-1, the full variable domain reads EPEVTQTPSHQVTQMGQEVILRCVPISNHLYFYWYRQILGQKVEFLVSFYNNEISEKSEIFDDQFSVERPDGSNFTLKIRSTKLEDSAMYFCASSPGTEAFFGQGTRLTVV.

The CDR3, as DNA: TGTGCCAGCAGCACTAGCGGGGTACAAGAGACCCAGTACTTC. Translated: CASSTSGVQETQYF. The V gene is TRBV7-9, the J gene TRBJ2-5, with 10 bases matching TRBD2. The germline V gene encodes CDR1 SEHNR and CDR2 FQNEAQ (reference sequence). The CDR3 totals 14 residues. V lost 5 bases and J lost 2; bases outside the gene matches: 2. The full variable domain, its missing parts supplied by reference TRBV7-9 and TRBJ2-5, is DTGVSQNPRHKITKRGQNVTFRCDPISEHNRLYWYRQTLGQGPEFLTYFQNEAQLEKSRLLSDRFSAERPKGSFSTLEIQRTEQGDSAMYLCASSTSGVQETQYFGPGTRLLVL.

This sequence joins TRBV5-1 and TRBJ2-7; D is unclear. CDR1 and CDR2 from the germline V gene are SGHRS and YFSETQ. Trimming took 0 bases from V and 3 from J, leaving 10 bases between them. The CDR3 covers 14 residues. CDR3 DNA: TGCGCCAGCAGCTTGGCCGGAATTGGCTACGAGCAGTACTTC. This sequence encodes CASSLAGIGYEQYF.

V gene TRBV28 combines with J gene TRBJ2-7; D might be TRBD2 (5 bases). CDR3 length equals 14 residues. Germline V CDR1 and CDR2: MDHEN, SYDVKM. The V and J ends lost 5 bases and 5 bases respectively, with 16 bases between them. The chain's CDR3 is CASSPGRAMDEQYF. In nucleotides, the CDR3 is TGTGCCAGCAGTCCCGGGCGGGCCATGGACGAGCAGTACTTC. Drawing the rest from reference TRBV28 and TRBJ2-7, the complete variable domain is DVKVTQSSRYLVKRTGEKVFLECVQDMDHENMFWYRQDPGLGLRLIYFSYDVKMKEKGDIPEGYSVSREKKERFSLILESASTNQTSMYLCASSPGRAMDEQYFGPGTRLTVT.

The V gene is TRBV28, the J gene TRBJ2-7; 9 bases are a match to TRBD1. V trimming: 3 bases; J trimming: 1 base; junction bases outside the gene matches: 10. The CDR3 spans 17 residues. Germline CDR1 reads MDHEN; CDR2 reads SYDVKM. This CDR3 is CASSFYYAGQGSYEQYF. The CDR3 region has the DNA TGTGCCAGCAGTTTTTATTACGCGGGACAGGGTTCCTACGAGCAGTACTTC.

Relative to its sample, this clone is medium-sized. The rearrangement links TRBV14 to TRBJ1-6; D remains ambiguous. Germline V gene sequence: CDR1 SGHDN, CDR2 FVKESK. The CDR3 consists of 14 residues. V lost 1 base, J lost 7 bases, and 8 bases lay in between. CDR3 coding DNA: TGTGCCAGCAGCCAAGGACGGGAGAATTCACCCCTCCACTTT. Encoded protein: CASSQGRENSPLHF. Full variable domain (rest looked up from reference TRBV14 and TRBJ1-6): EAGVTQFPSHSVIEKGQTVTLRCDPISGHDNLYWYRRVMGKEIKFLLHFVKESKQDESGMPNNRFLAERTGGTYSTLKVQPAELEDSGVYFCASSQGRENSPLHFGNGTRLTVT.

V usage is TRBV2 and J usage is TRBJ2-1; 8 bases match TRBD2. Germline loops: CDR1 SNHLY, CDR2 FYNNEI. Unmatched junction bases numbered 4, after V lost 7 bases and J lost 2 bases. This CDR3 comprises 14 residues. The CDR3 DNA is TGTGCCAGCACAACTAGCGGTACCTACAATGAGCAGTTCTTC. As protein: CASTTSGTYNEQFF.

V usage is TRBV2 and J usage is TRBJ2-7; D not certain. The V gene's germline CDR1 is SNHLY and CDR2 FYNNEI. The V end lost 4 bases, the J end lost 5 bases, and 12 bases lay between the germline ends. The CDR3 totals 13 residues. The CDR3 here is CASSVDLSDEQYF. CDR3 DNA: TGTGCCAGCAGTGTTGACCTTTCCGACGAGCAGTACTTC.